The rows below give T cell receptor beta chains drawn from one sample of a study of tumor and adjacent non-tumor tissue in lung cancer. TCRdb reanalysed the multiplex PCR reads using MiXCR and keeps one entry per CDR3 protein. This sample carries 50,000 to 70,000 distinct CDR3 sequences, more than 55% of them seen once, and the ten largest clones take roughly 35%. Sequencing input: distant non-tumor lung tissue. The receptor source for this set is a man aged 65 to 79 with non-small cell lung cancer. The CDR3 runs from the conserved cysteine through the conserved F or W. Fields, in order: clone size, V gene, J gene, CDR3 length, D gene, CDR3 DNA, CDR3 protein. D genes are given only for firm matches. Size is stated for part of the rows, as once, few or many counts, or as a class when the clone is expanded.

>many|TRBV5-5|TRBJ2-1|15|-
TGTGCCAGCAGCTTTCCCGGGGGGCAGAACAATGAGCAGTTCTTC
CASSFPGGQNNEQFF
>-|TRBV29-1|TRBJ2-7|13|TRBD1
TGCAGCGTCAAGGGACAGATCGAAAAGGAGCAGTACTTC
CSVKGQIEKEQYF
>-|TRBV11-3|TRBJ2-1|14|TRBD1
TGTGCCAGCAGCTTAGACGGGACAGAGTATGAACAGTTCTTC
CASSLDGTEYEQFF
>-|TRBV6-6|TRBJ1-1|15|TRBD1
TGTACCAGCAGCCCCCGCCACGGAGGGGGCACTGAAGCTTCCTTT
CTSSPRHGGGTEASF
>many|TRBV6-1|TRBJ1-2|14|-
TGTGCCAGCAGTGAAGGAATAACTAACTATGGCTACACCTTC
CASSEGITNYGYTF
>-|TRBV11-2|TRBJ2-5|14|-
TGTGCCAGCAGCTTAATAAGGGGGAAGGAGGCACAGTACTTC
CASSLIRGKEAQYF
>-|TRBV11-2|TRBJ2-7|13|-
TGTGCAAGGAGCTGGGGCAGTTCCTACGAGCAGTACTTC
CARSWGSSYEQYF
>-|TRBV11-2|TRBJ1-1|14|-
TGTGCCAGCAGCTTTCGAGGGGGGAACACTGAAGCTTTCTTT
CASSFRGGNTEAFF
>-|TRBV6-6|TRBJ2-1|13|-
TGTGCCAGCAATTCTACTAGCTGTCCTACCCAGTTCTTC
CASNSTSCPTQFF
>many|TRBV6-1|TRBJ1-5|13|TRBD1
TGTGCCAGCGCAACAGGGGGCAATCAGCCCCAGCATTTT
CASATGGNQPQHF
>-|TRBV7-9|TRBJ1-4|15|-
TGTGCCAGCAGCTATTCAGGATTTGGTAATGAAAAACTGCTTTTT
CASSYSGFGNEKLLF
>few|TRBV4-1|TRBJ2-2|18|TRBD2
TGCGCCAGCAGCCGCAACGACGGCGGGAGGGCCTTTACCGGGGAGCTGTTATTT
CASSRNDGGRAFTGELLF
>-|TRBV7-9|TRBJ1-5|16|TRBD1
TGTGCCAGCAGCTTAGCGTTAGGGACAGGAGGCCAGACCCAGCATTTT
CASSLALGTGGQTQHF
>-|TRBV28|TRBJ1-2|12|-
TGTGCCGGCAGTTCGGGCTCTCGGGGCTACACCTTC
CAGSSGSRGYTF
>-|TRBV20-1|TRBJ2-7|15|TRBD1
TGCAATGCTAGAAATACCGGGACAGGGAGTTACGAGCAGTACTTC
CNARNTGTGSYEQYF
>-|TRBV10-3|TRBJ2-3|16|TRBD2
TGTACCATCAGTGAGTCGGGGGGGGCAGTCACAGATACGCAGTATTTT
CTISESGGAVTDTQYF
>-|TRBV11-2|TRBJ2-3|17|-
TGTGCCAGCAGCTTAAGGCCTAACCCTGGGCCCACAGATACGCAGTATTTT
CASSLRPNPGPTDTQYF
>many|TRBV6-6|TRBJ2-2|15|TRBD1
TGTGCCAGCAAAAAAACCGGGACAGGGATCGGGGAGCTGTTTTTT
CASKKTGTGIGELFF
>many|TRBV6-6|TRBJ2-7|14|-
TGTGCCAGCAGTTACTCGAGGGAGTCCTACGAGCAGTACTTC
CASSYSRESYEQYF
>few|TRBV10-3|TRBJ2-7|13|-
TGTGCCATCAACCCCGGGGAGGTCTACGAGCAGTACTTC
CAINPGEVYEQYF
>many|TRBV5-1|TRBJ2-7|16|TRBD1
TGCGCCAGCAGCCCCCGGGACAGGGGTAGCGGGTACGAGCAGTACTTC
CASSPRDRGSGYEQYF
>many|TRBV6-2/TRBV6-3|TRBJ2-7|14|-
TGTGCCAGCAGCCAAAGTCCCGGGACTCTTGGGCAGTACTTC
CASSQSPGTLGQYF
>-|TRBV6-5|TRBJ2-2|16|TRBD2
TGTACCAGCAGTTATAGGACTAGCGGGAGCGTCGGTGAGCTGTTTTTT
CTSSYRTSGSVGELFF
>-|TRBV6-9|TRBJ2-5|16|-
TGTGCCAGGAGTTACTCGGGACACCAACCTGAGGAGACCCAATACTTC
CARSYSGHQPEETQYF
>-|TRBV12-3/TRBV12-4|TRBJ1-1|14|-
TGTGCCAACAGTATGCGACAGGTCCGCACTGAAGTTTTCTTT
CANSMRQVRTEVFF
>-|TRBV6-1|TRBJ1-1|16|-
TGTGCCAGCAATGAAGGGCAGCTGTCATTTGCCACTGAAGCTTTCTTT
CASNEGQLSFATEAFF
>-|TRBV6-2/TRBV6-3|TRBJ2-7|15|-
TGTGCTAGCAGTTACTTTTCCAGGGGGGCCTACGAGCAGTACTTC
CASSYFSRGAYEQYF
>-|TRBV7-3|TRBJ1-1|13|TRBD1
TGTGCCAGCAGCTCGTACCGGGACAGTGAAGCTTTCTTT
CASSSYRDSEAFF
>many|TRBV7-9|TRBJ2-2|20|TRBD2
TGTGCCAGCAGCCAACCTGCGGGACTAGCGGGAGTCTTGAACACCGGGGAGCTGTTTTTT
CASSQPAGLAGVLNTGELFF
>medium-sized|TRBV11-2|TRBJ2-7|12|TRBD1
TGTGCCAGCAGCCCCCCGGACAGGGGGCAGTACTTC
CASSPPDRGQYF
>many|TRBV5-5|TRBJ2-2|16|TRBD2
TGTGCCAGCAGCGTGCTAGCGGGAGGAGGTATCGGGGAGCTGTTTTTT
CASSVLAGGGIGELFF
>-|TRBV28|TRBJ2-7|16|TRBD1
TGTGCCAGCAGTTCGAGGGGACAGGGCTTCTCCTACGAGCAATACTTC
CASSSRGQGFSYEQYF
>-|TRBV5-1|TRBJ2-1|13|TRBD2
TGCGCTAGCAGTTTAGCGGGGTCCAATGAGCAGTTCTTC
CASSLAGSNEQFF
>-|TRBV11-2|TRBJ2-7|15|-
TGTACCAGCAGCTTCTTTGATAAGACTACAGGCGAGCGGTACTTC
CTSSFFDKTTGERYF
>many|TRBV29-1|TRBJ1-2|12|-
TGCAGCGTTGATAGCGGCCTCTATGGCTACACCTTC
CSVDSGLYGYTF
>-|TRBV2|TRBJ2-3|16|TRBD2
TGTGCCAGCAGTGAAGGACTAGCGGGAATCACAGATACGCAGTATTTT
CASSEGLAGITDTQYF
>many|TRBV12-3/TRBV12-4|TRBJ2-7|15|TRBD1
TGTGCCAGCAGTCTCGGACAGGGGGGGGGCTACGAGCAGTACTTC
CASSLGQGGGYEQYF
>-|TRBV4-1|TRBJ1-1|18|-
TGCGCCAGGATCCGAGGGGATGCGGGACACAACCTGGGGGCTGAAGCTTTCTTT
CARIRGDAGHNLGAEAFF
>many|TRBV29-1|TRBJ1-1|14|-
TGCAGCGTTGAAGACACAGGGCTTGTCACTGAAGCTTTCTTT
CSVEDTGLVTEAFF
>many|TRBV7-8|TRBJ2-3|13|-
TGTGCCAGCAGCTTACTGCCCCGGGATACGCAGTATTTT
CASSLLPRDTQYF
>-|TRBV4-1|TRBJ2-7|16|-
TGTGCCAGCAGCCAAGACTCCGGGCAAGGTGACTACGAGCAGTACTTC
CASSQDSGQGDYEQYF
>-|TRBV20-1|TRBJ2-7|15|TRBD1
TGCAGTGCTAGAAATACCGGGACAGGGAGTTACGAGCAGTACTTC
CSARNTGTGSYEQYF
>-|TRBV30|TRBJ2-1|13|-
TGTGCCTGGAGTGGGCAGGACTACAATGAGCAGTTTTTC
CAWSGQDYNEQFF
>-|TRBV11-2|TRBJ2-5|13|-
TGTGCCAGCAGCTCTCCGAACAGAGAGACCCAATACTTC
CASSSPNRETQYF
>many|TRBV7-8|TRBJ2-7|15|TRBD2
TGTGCCAGCAGCTCGGGACTAGCGGGAGTCTACGAGCAGTACTTC
CASSSGLAGVYEQYF